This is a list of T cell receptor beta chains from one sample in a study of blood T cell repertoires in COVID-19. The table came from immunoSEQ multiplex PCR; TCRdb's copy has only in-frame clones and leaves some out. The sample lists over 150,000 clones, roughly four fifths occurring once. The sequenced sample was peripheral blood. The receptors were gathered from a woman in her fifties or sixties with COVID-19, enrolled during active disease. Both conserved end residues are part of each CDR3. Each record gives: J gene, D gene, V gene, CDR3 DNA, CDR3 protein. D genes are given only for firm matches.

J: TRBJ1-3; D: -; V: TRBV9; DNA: TGTGCCAGCAGCGTAGGCCAGGGGACGGGTGGAAACACCATATATTTT; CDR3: CASSVGQGTGGNTIYF
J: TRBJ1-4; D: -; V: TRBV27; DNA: TGTGCCAGCAGCCGGGACACTGGTGAAAAACTGTTTTTT; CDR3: CASSRDTGEKLFF
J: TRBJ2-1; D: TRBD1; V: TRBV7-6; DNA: TGTGCCAGCAGCCAGAACGAAGGGGGCTTCTACAATGAGCAGTTCTTC; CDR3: CASSQNEGGFYNEQFF
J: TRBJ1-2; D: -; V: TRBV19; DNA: TGTGCCAGTAGGCTTACAGCCTCCTATGGCTACACCTTC; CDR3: CASRLTASYGYTF
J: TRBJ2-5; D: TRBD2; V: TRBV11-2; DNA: TGTGCCAGCAGCTTAACAACTAGCGGGGGCTATCCAGGGGCCCAGTACTTC; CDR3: CASSLTTSGGYPGAQYF
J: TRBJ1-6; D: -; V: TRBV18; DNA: TGTGCCAGCTCACCGCAGGACAATAATTCACCCCTCCACTTT; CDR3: CASSPQDNNSPLHF
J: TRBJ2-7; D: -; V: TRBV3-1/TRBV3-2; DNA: TGTGCCAGCAGCCAAGTGAGGGCGCAGGAGCAGTACTTC; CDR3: CASSQVRAQEQYF
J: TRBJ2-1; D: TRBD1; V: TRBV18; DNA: TGTGCCAGCTCGAGACAGGGGGCGGATGAGCAGTTCTTC; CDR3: CASSRQGADEQFF
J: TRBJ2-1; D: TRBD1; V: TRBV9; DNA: TGTGCCAGCACCCATACAGGGGACAATGAGCAGTTCTTC; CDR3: CASTHTGDNEQFF
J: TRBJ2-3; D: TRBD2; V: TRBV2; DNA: TGTGCCAGCAGGCCCCCTAGCGGGAGGGGGGATACGCAGTATTTT; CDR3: CASRPPSGRGDTQYF
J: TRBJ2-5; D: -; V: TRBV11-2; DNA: TGTGCCAGCAGCTTAGTTGCGCGAGAGACCCAGTACTTC; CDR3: CASSLVARETQYF
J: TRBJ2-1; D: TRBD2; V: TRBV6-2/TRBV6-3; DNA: TGTGCCAGCAGTTACCTAGCGGGGGTATCTGAGCAGTTCTTC; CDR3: CASSYLAGVSEQFF